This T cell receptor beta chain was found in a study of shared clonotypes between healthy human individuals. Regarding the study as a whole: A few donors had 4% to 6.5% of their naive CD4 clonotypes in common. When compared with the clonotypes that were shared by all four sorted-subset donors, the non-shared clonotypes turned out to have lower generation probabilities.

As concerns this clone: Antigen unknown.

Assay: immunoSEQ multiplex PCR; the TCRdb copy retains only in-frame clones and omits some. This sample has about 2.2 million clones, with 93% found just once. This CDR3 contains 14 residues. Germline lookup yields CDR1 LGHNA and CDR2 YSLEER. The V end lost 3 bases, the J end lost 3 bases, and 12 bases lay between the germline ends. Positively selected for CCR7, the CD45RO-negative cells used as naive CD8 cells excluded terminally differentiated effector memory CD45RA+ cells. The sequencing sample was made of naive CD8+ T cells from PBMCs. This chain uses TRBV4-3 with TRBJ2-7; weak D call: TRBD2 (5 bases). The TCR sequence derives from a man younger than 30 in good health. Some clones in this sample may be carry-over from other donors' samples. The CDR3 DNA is TGCGCCAGCAGCCACCGGTCCGGGGTCTACGAGCAGTACTTC. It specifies CASSHRSGVYEQYF.